This T cell receptor (beta chain) appears in the sequencing data of a study of control samples from healthy donors and cancer patients. The CDR3 contains 13 residues. Germline CDR1 reads SQVTM; CDR2 reads ANQGSEA. Trimming stripped 0 bases from V and 1 base from J, with 6 bases between. Clones were read by immunoSEQ multiplex PCR, and TCRdb kept only the in-frame ones, dropping some. This sample has 170,000 or so clones, with about 94% found just once. The receptor's source is a middle-aged woman in good health. Sequencing was performed on blood. This rearrangement joins TRBV29-1 to TRBJ1-2; D not resolved. CDR3 nucleotides: TGCAGCGTTGAAGAGACCGGTAACTATGGCTACACCTTC. Translated: CSVEETGNYGYTF. Combining the CDR3 with reference TRBV29-1 and TRBJ1-2 gives the whole variable domain SAVISQKPSRDICQRGTSLTIQCQVDSQVTMMFWYRQQPGQSLTLIATANQGSEATYESGFVIDKFPISRPNLTFSTLTVSNMSPEDSSIYLCSVEETGNYGYTFGSGTRLTVV.